This TCR beta chain stems from a study of blood T cell repertoires in COVID-19. Study-wide context: PBMCs, B-cell-depleted T cells, or T cells were the source of the cDNA or gDNA that made up the material.

V was clipped by 0 bases and J by 0 bases, with 12 bases between them. The CDR3 sequence is 17 residues long. Germline lookup yields CDR1 MNHEY and CDR2 SVGEGT. The authors' processing: Estimation of nucleated cell counts relied on the amplification of reference gene primers. The protocol was immunoSEQ multiplex PCR, while the TCRdb copy is restricted to in-frame clones and leaves out a portion. V and J calls and clone size come straight from that table; D and trimming were deduced from the DNA. The sample carries roughly 180,000 clones, approximately 80% recorded once. Sequenced input: peripheral blood. This receptor was identified in a woman in her fifties or sixties with active or convalescent COVID-19. The chain has TRBV6-2 or TRBV6-3 and TRBJ1-5, with a weak D call TRBD1 (6 bases). CDR3 coding DNA: TGTGCCAGCAGTTACTCGAGATCAGGGGATAGCAATCAGCCCCAGCATTTT. Protein product: CASSYSRSGDSNQPQHF.